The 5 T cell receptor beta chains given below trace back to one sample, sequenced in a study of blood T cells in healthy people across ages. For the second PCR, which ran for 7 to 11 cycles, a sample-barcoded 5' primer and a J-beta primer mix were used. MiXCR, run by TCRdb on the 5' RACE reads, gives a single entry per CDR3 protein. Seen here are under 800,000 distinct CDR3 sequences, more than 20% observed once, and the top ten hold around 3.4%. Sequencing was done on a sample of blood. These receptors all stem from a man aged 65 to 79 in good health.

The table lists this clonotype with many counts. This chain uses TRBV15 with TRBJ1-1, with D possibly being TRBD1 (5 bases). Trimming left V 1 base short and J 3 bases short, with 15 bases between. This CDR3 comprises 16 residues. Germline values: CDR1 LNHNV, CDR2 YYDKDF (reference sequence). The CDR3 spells CATSRGGAGRHTEAFF. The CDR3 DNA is TGTGCCACCAGCAGAGGAGGGGCAGGACGGCACACTGAAGCTTTCTTT.

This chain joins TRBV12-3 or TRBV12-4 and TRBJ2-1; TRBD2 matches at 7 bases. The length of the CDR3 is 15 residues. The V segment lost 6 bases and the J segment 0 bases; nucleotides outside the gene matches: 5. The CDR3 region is CASSTRESSYNEQFF. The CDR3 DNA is TGTGCCAGCAGCACGCGGGAGAGCTCCTACAATGAGCAGTTCTTC.

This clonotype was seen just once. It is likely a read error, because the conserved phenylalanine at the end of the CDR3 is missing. The CDR3 loop reads CSARGDRVDTEAFL. The CDR3 bases are TGCAGTGCTAGAGGGGACAGGGTGGACACTGAAGCTTTCCTT. V usage is TRBV20-1 and J usage is TRBJ1-1; 9 bases map to TRBD1. The CDR3 contains 14 residues. Losses at the gene ends were 1 base for V and 3 bases for J; bases not matched to a gene: 3. CDR1 DFQATT and CDR2 SNEGSKA come from the germline V gene (reference sequence).

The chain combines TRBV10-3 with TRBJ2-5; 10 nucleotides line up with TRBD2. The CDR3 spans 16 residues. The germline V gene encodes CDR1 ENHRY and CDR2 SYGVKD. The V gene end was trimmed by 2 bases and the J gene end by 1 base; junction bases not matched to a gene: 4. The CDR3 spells CAISEASGRPQETQYF. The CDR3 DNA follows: TGTGCCATCAGTGAGGCTAGCGGGAGACCCCAAGAGACCCAGTACTTC.

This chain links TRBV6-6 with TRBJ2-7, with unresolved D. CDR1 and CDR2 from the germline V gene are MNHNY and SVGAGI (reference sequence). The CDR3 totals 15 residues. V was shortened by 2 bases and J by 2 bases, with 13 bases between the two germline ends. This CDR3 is CASSYSENGAYEQYF. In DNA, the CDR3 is TGTGCCAGCAGTTACAGTGAAAACGGCGCCTACGAGCAGTACTTC.